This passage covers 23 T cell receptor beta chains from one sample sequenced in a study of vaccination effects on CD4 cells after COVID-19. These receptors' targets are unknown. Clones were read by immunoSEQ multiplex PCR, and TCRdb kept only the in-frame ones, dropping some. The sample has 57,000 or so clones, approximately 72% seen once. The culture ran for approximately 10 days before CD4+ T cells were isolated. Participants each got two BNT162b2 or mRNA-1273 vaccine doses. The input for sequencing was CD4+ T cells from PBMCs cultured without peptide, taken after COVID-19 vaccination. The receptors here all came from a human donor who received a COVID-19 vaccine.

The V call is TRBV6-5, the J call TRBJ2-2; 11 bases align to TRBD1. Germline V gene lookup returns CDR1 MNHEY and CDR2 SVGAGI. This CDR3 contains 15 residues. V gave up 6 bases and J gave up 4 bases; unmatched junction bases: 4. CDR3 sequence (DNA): TGTGCCAGCAGCATCGGGACAGGGGGCACCGGGGAGCTGTTTTTT. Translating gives CASSIGTGGTGELFF.

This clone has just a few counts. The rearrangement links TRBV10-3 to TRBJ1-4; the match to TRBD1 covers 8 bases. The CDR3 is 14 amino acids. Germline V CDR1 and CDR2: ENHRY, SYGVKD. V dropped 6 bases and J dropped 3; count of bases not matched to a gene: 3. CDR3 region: CAIRSDRANEKLFF. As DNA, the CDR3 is TGTGCCATCAGGTCGGACAGGGCTAATGAAAAACTGTTTTTT.

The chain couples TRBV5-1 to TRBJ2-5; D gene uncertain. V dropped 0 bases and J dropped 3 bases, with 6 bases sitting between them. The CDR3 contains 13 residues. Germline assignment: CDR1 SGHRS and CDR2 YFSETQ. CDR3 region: CASSLAGKETQYF. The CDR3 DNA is TGCGCCAGCAGCTTGGCCGGAAAAGAGACCCAGTACTTC.

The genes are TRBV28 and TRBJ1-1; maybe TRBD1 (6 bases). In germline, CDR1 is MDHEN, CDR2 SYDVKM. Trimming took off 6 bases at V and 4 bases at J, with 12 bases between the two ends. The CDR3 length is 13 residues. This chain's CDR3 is CASSSGERTEAFF. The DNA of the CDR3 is TGTGCCAGCAGCTCAGGGGAGCGCACTGAAGCTTTCTTT.

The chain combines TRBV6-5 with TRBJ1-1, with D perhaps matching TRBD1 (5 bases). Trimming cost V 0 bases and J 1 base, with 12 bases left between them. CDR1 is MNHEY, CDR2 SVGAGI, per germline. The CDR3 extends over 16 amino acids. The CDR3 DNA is TGTGCCAGCAGTTACTCGAAGGGACGGCCGAACACTGAAGCTTTCTTT. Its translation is CASSYSKGRPNTEAFF.

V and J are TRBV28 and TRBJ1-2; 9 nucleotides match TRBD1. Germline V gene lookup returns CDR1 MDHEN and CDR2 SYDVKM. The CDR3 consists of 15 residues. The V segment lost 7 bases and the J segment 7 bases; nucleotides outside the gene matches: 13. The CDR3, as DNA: TGTGCCAGCAATGAGGCGACAGGGGGACGGGTTGGCTACACCTTC. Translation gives CASNEATGGRVGYTF.

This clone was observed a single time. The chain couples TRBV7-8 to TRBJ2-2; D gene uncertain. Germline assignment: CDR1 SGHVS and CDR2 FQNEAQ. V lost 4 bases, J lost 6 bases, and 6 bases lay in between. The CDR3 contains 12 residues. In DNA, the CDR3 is TGTGCCAGCAGCTGGAGCCCCGGGGAGCTGTTTTTT. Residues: CASSWSPGELFF.

CDR3 DNA sequence: TGTGCCAGCAGTAAGAATCCGGGGGAGACCCAGTACTTC. Translating gives CASSKNPGETQYF. The chain joins TRBV6-4 to TRBJ2-5; tentatively, D is TRBD2 (5 bases). This CDR3 has 13 residues. CDR1 and CDR2 from the germline V gene are MRHNA and SNTAGT. Trimming shortened V by 5 bases and J by 5 bases, and 12 bases separated the two germline ends.

In DNA form, the CDR3 reads TGTGCCTGGAGTTCGTGGACTGGGGCCAACGTCCTGACTTTC. As protein: CAWSSWTGANVLTF. The chain recombines TRBV30 with TRBJ2-6; D unclear. This CDR3 is built from 14 residues. Germline CDR1 reads GTSNPN; CDR2 reads SVGIG (reference sequence). Trimming cost V 2 bases and J 2 bases, with 7 bases left between them. The variable domain in full, with the rest retrieved from reference TRBV30 and TRBJ2-6, is SQTIHQWPATLVQPVGSPLSLECTVEGTSNPNLYWYRQAAGRGLQLLFYSVGIGQISSEVPQNLSASRPQDRQFILSSKKLLLSDSGFYLCAWSSWTGANVLTFGAGSRLTVL.

The CDR3 loop reads CASSLDYDAGETYNEQFF. In DNA, the CDR3 is TGTGCCAGCAGCTTAGATTATGATGCAGGGGAGACCTACAATGAGCAGTTCTTC. The chain is built from TRBV11-3 and TRBJ2-1, with D tentatively TRBD1 (6 bases). V shed 0 bases and J shed 2 bases, with 17 bases lying between them. The CDR3 has 18 amino acids. The germline V gene has CDR1 SGHNT and CDR2 YENEEA.

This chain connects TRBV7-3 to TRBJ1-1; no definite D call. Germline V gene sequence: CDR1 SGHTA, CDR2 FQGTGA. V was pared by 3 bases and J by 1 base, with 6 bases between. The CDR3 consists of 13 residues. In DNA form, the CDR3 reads TGTGCCAGCAGCTTTCAACCGAACACTGAAGCTTTCTTT. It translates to CASSFQPNTEAFF.

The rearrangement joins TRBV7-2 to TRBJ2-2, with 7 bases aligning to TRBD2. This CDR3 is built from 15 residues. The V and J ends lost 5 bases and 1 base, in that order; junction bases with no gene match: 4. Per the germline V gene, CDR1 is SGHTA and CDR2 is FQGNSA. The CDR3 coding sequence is TGTGCCAGCAGCGAAGGACTAGGGAACACCGGGGAGCTGTTTTTT. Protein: CASSEGLGNTGELFF.

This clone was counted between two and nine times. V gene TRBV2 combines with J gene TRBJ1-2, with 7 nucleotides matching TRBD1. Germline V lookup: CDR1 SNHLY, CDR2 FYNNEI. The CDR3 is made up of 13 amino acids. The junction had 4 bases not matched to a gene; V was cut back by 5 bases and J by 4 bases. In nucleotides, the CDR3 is TGTGCCAGCAGTCAGGGGGTACTCTATGGCTACACCTTC. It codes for CASSQGVLYGYTF.

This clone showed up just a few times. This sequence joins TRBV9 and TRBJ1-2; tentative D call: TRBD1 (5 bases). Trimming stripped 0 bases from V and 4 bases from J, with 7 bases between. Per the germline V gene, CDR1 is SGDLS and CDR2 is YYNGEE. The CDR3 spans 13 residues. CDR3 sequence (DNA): TGTGCCAGCAGCGTAGAGGGGACCTATGGCTACACCTTC. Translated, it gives CASSVEGTYGYTF. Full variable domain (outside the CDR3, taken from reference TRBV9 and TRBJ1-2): DSGVTQTPKHLITATGQRVTLRCSPRSGDLSVYWYQQSLDQGLQFLIQYYNGEERAKGNILERFSAQQFPDLHSELNLSSLELGDSALYFCASSVEGTYGYTFGSGTRLTVV.

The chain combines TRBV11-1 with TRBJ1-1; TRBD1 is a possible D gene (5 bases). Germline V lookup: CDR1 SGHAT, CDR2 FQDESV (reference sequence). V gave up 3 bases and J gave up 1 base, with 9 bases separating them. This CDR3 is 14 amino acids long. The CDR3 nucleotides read TGTGCCAGCAGCTTTAACGACAGGAACACTGAAGCTTTCTTT. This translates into CASSFNDRNTEAFF.

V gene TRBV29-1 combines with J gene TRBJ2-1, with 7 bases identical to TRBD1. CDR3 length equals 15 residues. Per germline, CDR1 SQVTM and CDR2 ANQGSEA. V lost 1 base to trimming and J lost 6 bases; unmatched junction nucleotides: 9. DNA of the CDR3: TGCAGCGTTGAAGCCCTGACAGGGATGGGCAATGAGCAGTTCTTC. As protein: CSVEALTGMGNEQFF.

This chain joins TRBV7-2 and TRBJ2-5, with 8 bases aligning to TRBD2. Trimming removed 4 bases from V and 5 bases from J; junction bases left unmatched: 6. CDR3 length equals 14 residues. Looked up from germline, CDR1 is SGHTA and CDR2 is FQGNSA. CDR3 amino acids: CASSSSGGSETQYF. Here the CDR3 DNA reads TGTGCCAGCAGCTCCAGCGGGGGTTCCGAGACCCAGTACTTC.

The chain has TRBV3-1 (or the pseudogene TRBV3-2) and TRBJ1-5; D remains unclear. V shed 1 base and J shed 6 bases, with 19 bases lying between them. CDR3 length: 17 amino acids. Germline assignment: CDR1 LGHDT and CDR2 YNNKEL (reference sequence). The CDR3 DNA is TGTGCCAGCAGCCAAGGGGCTTGGGGATTAGGGCGTCAGCCCCAGCATTTT. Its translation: CASSQGAWGLGRQPQHF.

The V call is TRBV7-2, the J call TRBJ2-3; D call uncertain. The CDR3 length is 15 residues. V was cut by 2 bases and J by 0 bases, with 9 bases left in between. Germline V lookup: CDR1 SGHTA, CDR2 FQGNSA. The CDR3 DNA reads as TGTGCCAGCAGCTTACGATGGTCTAGCACAGATACGCAGTATTTT. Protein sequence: CASSLRWSSTDTQYF.

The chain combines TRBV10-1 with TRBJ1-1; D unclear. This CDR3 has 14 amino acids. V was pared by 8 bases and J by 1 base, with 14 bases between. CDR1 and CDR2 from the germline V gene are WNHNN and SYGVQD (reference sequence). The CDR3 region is CASVVEHENTEAFF. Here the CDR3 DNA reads TGCGCCAGCGTGGTGGAACACGAGAACACTGAAGCTTTCTTT.

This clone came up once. In DNA form, the CDR3 reads TGTGCCAGCAGCCAAGATCGGGGGATCACGAACACTGAAGCTTTCTTT. It is translated as CASSQDRGITNTEAFF. The V gene is TRBV3-1 (or the pseudogene TRBV3-2), the J gene TRBJ1-1; D might be TRBD1 (5 bases). Germline V gives CDR1 LGHDT, CDR2 YNNKEL (reference sequence). The CDR3 is made up of 16 amino acids. V lost 0 bases to trimming and J lost 1 base, with 12 bases between them.

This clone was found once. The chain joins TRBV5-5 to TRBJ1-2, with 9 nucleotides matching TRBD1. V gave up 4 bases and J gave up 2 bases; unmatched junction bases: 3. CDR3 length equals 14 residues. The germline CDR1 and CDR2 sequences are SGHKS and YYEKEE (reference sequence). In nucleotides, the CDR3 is TGTGCCAGCAGCCCAGGACAGGGGAACTATGGCTACACCTTC. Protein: CASSPGQGNYGYTF.

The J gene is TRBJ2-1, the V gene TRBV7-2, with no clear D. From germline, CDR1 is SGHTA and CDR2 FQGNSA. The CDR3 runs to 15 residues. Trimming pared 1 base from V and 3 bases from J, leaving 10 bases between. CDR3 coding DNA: TGTGCCAGCAGCTTAGAGAACGGAAACTACAATGAGCAGTTCTTC. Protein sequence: CASSLENGNYNEQFF.